What follows are 5 T cell receptor beta chains derived from one specimen sequenced in a study of PD-1 blockade in classical Hodgkin lymphoma (TCRdb year 2020). This specimen's time point label, per the study, means: cycle 2 day 1 (C2D1) of nivolumab. Every trial patient had relapsed after autologous stem cell transplantation, and cohorts A, B and C differed in prior brentuximab vedotin exposure. Library construction relied on the immunoSEQ multiplex PCR assay. TCRdb obtained this table from immuneACCESS and retained in-frame rearrangements with V and J assigned. These tables miss some clones; where compared with another copy, unresolved V genes account for less than half of the shortfall, and the remainder is unexplained. This sample comprises more than 140,000 clones, less than 80% of them detected only once. In total, the top ten clones hold 7.5% to 10% of the sample. The starting material was peripheral blood mononuclear cells (PBMCs), obtained before the second cycle of nivolumab. The receptor source for this set is a human donor with classical Hodgkin lymphoma.

This sequence joins TRBV20-1 and TRBJ2-7; D is uncertain. The germline V gene has CDR1 DFQATT and CDR2 SNEGSKA (reference sequence). The CDR3 extends over 11 amino acids. V shed 1 base and J shed 2 bases, with 3 bases lying between them. This CDR3 is CSARAAYEQYF. CDR3 DNA sequence: TGCAGTGCTAGAGCGGCCTACGAGCAGTACTTC.

This clone was counted once. The genes are TRBV18 and TRBJ1-2; possibly TRBD1 for D (6 bases). This CDR3 is built from 14 residues. The germline gives CDR1 KGHSH, CDR2 LQKENI. V was clipped by 0 bases and J by 3 bases, with 8 bases between them. The CDR3 DNA follows: TGTGCCAGCTCACCACCAAACAGGGACTATGGCTACACCTTC. Encoded protein: CASSPPNRDYGYTF. The variable domain in full, with the rest retrieved from reference TRBV18 and TRBJ1-2, is NAGVMQNPRHLVRRRGQEARLRCSPMKGHSHVYWYRQLPEEGLKFMVYLQKENIIDESGMPKERFSAEFPKEGPSILRIQQVVRGDSAAYFCASSPPNRDYGYTFGSGTRLTVV.

The rearrangement links TRBV18 to TRBJ1-5; D remains ambiguous. The CDR3 length is 13 residues. Germline V gene data show CDR1 as KGHSH and CDR2 as LQKENI. Trimming shortened V by 6 bases and J by 1 base, and 7 bases separated the two germline ends. This CDR3 is CASSGDSNQPQHF. CDR3 nucleotide sequence: TGTGCCAGCTCGGGAGACAGCAATCAGCCCCAGCATTTT.

V usage is TRBV6-1 and J usage is TRBJ1-5; 8 bases align to TRBD1. CDR1 and CDR2 from the germline V gene are MNHNS and SASEGT. Trimming took 6 bases from V and 8 from J; bases not matched to a gene: 9. This CDR3 is built from 14 residues. CDR3 nucleotide sequence: TGTGCCAGCAGCCCTAGGACAGGGAGGGAGCCCCAGCATTTT. Residues: CASSPRTGREPQHF.

The V and J genes are TRBV6-5 and TRBJ1-6; D is possibly TRBD1 (5 bases). Germline loops: CDR1 MNHEY, CDR2 SVGAGI. V lost 5 bases to trimming and J lost 4 bases, with 12 bases between them. The CDR3 contains 15 residues. The CDR3 bases are TGTGCCAGCAGTCGCGGGACGGAGTATAATTCACCCCTCCACTTT. It translates to CASSRGTEYNSPLHF.